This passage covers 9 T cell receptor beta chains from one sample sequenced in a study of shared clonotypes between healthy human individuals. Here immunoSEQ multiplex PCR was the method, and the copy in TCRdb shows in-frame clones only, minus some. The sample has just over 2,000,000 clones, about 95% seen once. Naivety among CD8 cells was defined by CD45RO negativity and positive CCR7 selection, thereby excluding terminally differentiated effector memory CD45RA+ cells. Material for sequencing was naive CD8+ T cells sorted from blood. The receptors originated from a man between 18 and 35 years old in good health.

The CDR3, as DNA: TGTGCCAGCAGGTGGAGAGGCTACACCTTC. Translated, it gives CASRWRGYTF. The chain carries TRBV21-1 and TRBJ1-2. TRBV21-1 is deemed a pseudogene. This CDR3 contains 10 residues.

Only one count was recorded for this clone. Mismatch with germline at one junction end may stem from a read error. The CDR3 region has the DNA TGTGCCATCCGTGACGAAGGGACCACAGATACGCAGTATTTT. Translation: CAIRDEGTTDTQYF. V gene TRBV10-3 combines with J gene TRBJ2-3; D may match TRBD1 or TRBD2 (5 bases each). There are 14 residues in the CDR3. The V gene's germline CDR1 is ENHRY and CDR2 SYGVKD.

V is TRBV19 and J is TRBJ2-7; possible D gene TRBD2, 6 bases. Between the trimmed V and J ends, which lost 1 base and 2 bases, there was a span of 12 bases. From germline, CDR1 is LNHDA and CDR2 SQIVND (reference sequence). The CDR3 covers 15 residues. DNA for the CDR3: TGTGCCAGTAGTATAGCACCTCCGGGGGCCTACGAGCAGTACTTC. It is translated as CASSIAPPGAYEQYF. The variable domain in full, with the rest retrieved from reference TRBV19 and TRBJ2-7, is DGGITQSPKYLFRKEGQNVTLSCEQNLNHDAMYWYRQDPGQGLRLIYYSQIVNDFQKGDIAEGYSVSREKKESFPLTVTSAQKNPTAFYLCASSIAPPGAYEQYFGPGTRLTVT.

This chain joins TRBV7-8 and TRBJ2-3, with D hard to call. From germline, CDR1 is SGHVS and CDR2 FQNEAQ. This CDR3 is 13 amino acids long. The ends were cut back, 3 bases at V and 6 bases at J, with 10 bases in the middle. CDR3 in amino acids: CASSLALLDTQYF. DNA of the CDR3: TGTGCCAGCAGCTTGGCGCTACTTGATACGCAGTATTTT.

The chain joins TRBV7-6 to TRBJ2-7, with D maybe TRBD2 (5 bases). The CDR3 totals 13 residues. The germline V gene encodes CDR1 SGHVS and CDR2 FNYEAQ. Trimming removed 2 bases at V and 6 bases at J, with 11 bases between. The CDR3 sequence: CASSLRGPPEQYF. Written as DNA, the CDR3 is TGTGCCAGCAGCTTACGCGGGCCACCCGAGCAGTACTTC.

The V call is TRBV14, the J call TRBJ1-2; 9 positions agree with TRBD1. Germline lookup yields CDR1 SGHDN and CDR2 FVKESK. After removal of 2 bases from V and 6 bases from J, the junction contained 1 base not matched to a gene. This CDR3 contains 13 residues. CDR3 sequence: CASSQTGGDGYTF. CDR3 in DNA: TGTGCCAGCAGCCAAACAGGGGGCGATGGCTACACCTTC.

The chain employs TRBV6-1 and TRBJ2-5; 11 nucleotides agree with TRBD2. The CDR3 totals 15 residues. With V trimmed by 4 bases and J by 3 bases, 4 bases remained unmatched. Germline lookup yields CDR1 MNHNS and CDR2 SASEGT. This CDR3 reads CASSAQLAGEETQYF. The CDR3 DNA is TGTGCCAGCAGTGCCCAACTAGCGGGGGAAGAGACCCAGTACTTC.

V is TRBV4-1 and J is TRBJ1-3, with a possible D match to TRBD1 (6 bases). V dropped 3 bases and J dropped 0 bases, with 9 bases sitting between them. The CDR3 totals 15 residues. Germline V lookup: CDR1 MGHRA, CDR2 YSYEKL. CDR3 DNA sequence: TGCGCCAGCAGCCACGACAGGCGCTCTGGAAACACCATATATTTT. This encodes CASSHDRRSGNTIYF.

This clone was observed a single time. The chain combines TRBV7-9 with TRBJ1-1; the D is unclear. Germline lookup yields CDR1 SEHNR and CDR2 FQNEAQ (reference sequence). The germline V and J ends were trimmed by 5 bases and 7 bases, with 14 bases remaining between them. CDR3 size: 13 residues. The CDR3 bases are TGTGCCAGCAGCGGCGGGTGGGATATTGAAGCTTTCTTT. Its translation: CASSGGWDIEAFF.